The present entry profiles one T cell receptor beta chain with its context. PCR used 60 Vbeta primers and 13 Jbeta primers. TCRdb keeps only in-frame clones here, not all; method: immunoSEQ multiplex PCR. The sample has over 200,000 clones, roughly 79% seen once. The data belong to a study of cytomegalovirus exposure and HLA in healthy donors. Trimming pared 0 bases from V and 4 bases from J, leaving 8 bases between. Looked up from germline, CDR1 is MDHEN and CDR2 is SYDVKM. The CDR3 spans 14 residues. This TCR was sampled from a woman between 40 and 50 years old in good health and CMV-seronegative. The chain links TRBV28 to TRBJ2-3; no definite D call. The sequencing sample was made of PBMCs. CDR3 DNA sequence: TGTGCCAGCAGTTTATGGCAGCGACCAGATACGCAGTATTTT. Protein product: CASSLWQRPDTQYF.